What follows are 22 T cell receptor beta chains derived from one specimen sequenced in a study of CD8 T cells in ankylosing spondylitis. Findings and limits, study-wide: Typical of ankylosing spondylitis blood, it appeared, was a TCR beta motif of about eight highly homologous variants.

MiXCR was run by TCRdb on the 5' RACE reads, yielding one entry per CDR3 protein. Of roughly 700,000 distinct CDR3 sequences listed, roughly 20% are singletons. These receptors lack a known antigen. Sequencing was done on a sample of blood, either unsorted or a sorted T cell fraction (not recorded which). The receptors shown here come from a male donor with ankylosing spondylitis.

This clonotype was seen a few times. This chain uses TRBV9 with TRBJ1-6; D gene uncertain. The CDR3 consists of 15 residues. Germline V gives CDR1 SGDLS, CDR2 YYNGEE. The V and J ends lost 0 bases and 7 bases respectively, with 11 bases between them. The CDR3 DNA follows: TGTGCCAGCAGCGTAGCGCCGCAGCTCAATTCACCCCTCCACTTT. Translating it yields CASSVAPQLNSPLHF.

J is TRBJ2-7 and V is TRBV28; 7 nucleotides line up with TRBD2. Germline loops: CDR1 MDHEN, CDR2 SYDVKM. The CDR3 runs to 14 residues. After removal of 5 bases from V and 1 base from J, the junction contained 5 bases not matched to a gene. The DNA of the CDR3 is TGTGCCAGCAGTCCCATGGGGGGGTCCTACGAGCAGTACTTC. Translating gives CASSPMGGSYEQYF. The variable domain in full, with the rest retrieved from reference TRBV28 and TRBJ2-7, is DVKVTQSSRYLVKRTGEKVFLECVQDMDHENMFWYRQDPGLGLRLIYFSYDVKMKEKGDIPEGYSVSREKKERFSLILESASTNQTSMYLCASSPMGGSYEQYFGPGTRLTVT.

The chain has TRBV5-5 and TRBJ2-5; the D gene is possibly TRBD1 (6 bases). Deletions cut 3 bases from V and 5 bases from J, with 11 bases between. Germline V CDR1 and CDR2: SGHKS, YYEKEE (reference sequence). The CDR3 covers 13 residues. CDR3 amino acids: CASSSQGTETQYF. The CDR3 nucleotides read TGTGCCAGCAGCTCACAGGGTACGGAGACCCAGTACTTC.

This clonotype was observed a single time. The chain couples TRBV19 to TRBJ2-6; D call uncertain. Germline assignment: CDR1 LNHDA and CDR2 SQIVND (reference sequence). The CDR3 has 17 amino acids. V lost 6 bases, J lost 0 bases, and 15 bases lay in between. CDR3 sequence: CASSRHSTISGANVLTF. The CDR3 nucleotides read TGTGCCAGTAGCCGACATTCGACAATCTCTGGGGCCAACGTCCTGACTTTC.

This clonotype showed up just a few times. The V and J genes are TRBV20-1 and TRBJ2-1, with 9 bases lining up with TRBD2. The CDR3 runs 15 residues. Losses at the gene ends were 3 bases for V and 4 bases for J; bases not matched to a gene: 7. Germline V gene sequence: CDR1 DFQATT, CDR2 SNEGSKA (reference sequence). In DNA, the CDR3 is TGCAGTGCTAGGCTGGGACTAGCCTTTTACAATGAGCAGTTCTTC. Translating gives CSARLGLAFYNEQFF.

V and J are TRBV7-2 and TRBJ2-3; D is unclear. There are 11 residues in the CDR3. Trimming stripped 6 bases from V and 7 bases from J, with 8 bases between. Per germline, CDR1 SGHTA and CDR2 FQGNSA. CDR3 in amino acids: CASSITHTQYF. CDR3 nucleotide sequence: TGTGCCAGCAGTATTACGCATACGCAGTATTTT.

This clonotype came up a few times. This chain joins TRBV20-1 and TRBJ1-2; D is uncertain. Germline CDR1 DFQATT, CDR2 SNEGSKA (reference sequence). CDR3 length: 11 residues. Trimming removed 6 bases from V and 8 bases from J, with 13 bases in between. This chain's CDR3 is CSAPGVGGYTF. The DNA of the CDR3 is TGCAGTGCCCCTGGCGTGGGGGGCTACACCTTC.

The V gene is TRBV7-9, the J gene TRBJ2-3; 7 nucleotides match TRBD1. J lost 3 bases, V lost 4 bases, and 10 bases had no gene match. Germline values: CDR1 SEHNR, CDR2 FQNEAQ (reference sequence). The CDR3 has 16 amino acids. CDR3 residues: CASSSPGTDSTDTQYF. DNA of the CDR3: TGTGCCAGCAGCTCGCCCGGGACAGACTCGACAGATACGCAGTATTTT.

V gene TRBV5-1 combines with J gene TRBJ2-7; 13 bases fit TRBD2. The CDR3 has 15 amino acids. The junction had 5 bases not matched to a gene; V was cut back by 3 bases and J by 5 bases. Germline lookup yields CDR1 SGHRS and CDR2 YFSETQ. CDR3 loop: CASSYGLAGVDEQYF. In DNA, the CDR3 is TGCGCCAGCAGCTATGGACTAGCGGGAGTAGACGAGCAGTACTTC.

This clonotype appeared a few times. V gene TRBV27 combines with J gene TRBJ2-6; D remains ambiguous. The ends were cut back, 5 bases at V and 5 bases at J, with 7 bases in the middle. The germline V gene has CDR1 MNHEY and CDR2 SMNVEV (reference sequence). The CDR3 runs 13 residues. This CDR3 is CASSASWANVLTF. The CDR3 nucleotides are TGTGCCAGCAGTGCTTCTTGGGCCAACGTCCTGACTTTC.

CDR3 amino acids: CASSFYAVNSPLHF. CDR3 nucleotide sequence: TGTGCCAGCAGCTTTTACGCTGTTAATTCACCCCTCCACTTT. The chain couples TRBV7-2 to TRBJ1-6; D is unresolved. V lost 3 bases and J 6 bases, leaving 9 bases between the germline ends. The CDR3 is made up of 14 amino acids. The V gene's germline CDR1 is SGHTA and CDR2 FQGNSA.

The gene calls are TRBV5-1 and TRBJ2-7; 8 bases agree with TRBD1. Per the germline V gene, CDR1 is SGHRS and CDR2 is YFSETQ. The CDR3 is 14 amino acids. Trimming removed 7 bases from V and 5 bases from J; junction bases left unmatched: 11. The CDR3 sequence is CASSSGQGQDEQYF. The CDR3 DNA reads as TGCGCCAGCTCATCCGGACAGGGTCAGGACGAGCAGTACTTC. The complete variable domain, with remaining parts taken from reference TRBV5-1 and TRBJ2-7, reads KAGVTQTPRYLIKTRGQQVTLSCSPISGHRSVSWYQQTPGQGLQFLFEYFSETQRNKGNFPGRFSGRQFSNSRSEMNVSTLELGDSALYLCASSSGQGQDEQYFGPGTRLTVT.

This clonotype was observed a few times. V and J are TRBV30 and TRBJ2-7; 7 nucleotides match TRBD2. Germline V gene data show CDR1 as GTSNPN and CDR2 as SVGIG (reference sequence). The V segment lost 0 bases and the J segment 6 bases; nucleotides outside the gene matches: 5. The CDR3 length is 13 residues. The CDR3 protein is CAWSVTSEGEQYF. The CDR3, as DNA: TGTGCCTGGAGTGTAACTAGCGAGGGCGAGCAGTACTTC. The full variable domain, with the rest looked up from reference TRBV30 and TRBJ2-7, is SQTIHQWPATLVQPVGSPLSLECTVEGTSNPNLYWYRQAAGRGLQLLFYSVGIGQISSEVPQNLSASRPQDRQFILSSKKLLLSDSGFYLCAWSVTSEGEQYFGPGTRLTVT.

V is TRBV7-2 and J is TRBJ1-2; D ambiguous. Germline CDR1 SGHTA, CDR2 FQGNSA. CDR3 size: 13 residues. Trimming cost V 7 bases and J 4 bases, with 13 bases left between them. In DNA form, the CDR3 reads TGTGCCAGCACCCCCGACCCAGGCTATGGCTACACCTTC. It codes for CASTPDPGYGYTF. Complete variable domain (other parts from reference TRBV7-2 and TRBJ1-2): GAGVSQSPSNKVTEKGKDVELRCDPISGHTALYWYRQSLGQGLEFLIYFQGNSAPDKSGLPSDRFSAERTGGSVSTLTIQRTQQEDSAVYLCASTPDPGYGYTFGSGTRLTVV.

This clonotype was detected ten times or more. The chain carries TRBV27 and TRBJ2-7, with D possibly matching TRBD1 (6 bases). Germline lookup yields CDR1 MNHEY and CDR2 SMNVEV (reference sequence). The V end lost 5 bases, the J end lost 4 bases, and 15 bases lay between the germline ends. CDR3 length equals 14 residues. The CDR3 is CASSRGPQGYEQYF. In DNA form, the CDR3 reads TGTGCCAGCAGTAGGGGTCCACAGGGTTACGAGCAGTACTTC.

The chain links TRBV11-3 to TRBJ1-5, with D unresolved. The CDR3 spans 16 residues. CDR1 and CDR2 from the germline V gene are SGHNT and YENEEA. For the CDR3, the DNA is TGTCCCCGCCTGGGGTGGAAGAGCTATAGCAATCAGCCCCAGCATTTT. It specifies CPRLGWKSYSNQPQHF. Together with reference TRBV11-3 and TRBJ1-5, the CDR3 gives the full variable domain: EAGVVQSPRYKIIEKKQPVAFWCNPISGHNTLYWYLQNLGQGPELLIRYENEEAVDDSQLPKDRFSAERLKGVDSTLKIQPAELGDSAVYLCPRLGWKSYSNQPQHFGDGTRLSIL.

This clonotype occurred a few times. In nucleotides, the CDR3 is TGTGCCAGCAGCGCACGACTAGCCACTGGGTACGAGCAGTACTTC. It yields the protein CASSARLATGYEQYF. V usage is TRBV4-2 and J usage is TRBJ2-7; 7 bases line up with TRBD2. The junction had 11 bases not matched to a gene; V was cut back by 5 bases and J by 4 bases. Germline values: CDR1 LGHNA, CDR2 YNFKEQ. The CDR3 sequence is 15 residues long.

CDR3 region: CASSLGVLPAGGSYEQYF. CDR3 bases: TGTGCCAGCAGTTTGGGGGTCCTACCTGCGGGAGGCTCCTACGAGCAGTACTTC. J is TRBJ2-7 and V is TRBV28, with 8 bases identical to TRBD2. This CDR3 is built from 18 residues. The V segment lost 3 bases and the J segment 0 bases; nucleotides outside the gene matches: 13. Germline lookup yields CDR1 MDHEN and CDR2 SYDVKM.

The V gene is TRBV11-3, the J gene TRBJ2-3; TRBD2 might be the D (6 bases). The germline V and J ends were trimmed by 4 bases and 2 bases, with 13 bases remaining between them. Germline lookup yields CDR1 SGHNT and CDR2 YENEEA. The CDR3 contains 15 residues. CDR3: CASSSYSGHTDTQYF. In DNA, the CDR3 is TGTGCCAGCAGCTCCTATAGCGGTCACACAGATACGCAGTATTTT. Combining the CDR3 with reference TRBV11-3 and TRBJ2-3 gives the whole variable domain EAGVVQSPRYKIIEKKQPVAFWCNPISGHNTLYWYLQNLGQGPELLIRYENEEAVDDSQLPKDRFSAERLKGVDSTLKIQPAELGDSAVYLCASSSYSGHTDTQYFGPGTRLTVL.

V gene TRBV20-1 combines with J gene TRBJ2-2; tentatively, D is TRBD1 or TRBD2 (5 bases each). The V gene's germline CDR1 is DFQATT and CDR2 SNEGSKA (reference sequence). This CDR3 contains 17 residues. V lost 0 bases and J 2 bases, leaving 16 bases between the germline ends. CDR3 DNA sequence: TGCAGTGCTAGAGATCGTGGGGGACCGACTAACACCGGGGAGCTGTTTTTT. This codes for CSARDRGGPTNTGELFF.

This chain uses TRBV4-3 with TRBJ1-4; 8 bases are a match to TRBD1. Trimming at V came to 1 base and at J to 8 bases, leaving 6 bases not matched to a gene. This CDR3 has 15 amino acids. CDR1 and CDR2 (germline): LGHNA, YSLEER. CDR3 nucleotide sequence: TGCGCCAGCAGCCAAGTCGGACAGGGAGGGGAAAAACTGTTTTTT. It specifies CASSQVGQGGEKLFF.

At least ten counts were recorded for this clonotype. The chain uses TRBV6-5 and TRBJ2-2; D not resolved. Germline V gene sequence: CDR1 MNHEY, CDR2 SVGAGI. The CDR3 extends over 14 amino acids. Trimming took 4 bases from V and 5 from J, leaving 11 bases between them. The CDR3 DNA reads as TGTGCCAGCAGTTCACTTTGGGGAACCGGGGAGCTGTTTTTT. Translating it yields CASSSLWGTGELFF.